What follows is one T cell receptor beta chain and its context. The record originates from a study of blood T cell repertoires in COVID-19. For the study at large: Some COVID-19 samples were acute and others convalescent; all came from the United States, Italy and Spain. In each case, the material was cDNA or gDNA derived from T cells, B-cell-depleted T cells, or PBMCs.

In the source study's methods: It was from reference gene primer amplification that nucleated cell counts were estimated. Sequencing was performed with immunoSEQ multiplex PCR; in TCRdb, only in-frame clones are kept and a portion is missing. V and J calls and clone size are given by that table; D and trimming were obtained from the DNA. The table shows roughly 38,000 clones, with roughly 88% occurring only once. Trimming stripped 4 bases from V and 0 bases from J, with 13 bases between. This CDR3 is 16 amino acids long. Germline CDR1 reads MNHEY; CDR2 reads SMNVEV (reference sequence). This clonotype was obtained from a woman in her seventies with acute or convalescent COVID-19. The sample comprised peripheral blood. The J gene is TRBJ2-1, the V gene TRBV27, with D maybe TRBD1 (5 bases). CDR3 bases: TGTGCCAGCAGTTCGCAGACAGTTAGCTCCTACAATGAGCAGTTCTTC. It encodes CASSSQTVSSYNEQFF.